These 15 T cell receptor beta chains originate from one sample sequenced in a study of CD8 T cells in ankylosing spondylitis. TCRdb redid the calling of the 5' RACE reads with MiXCR, one entry per CDR3 protein. The profile shows around 150,000 distinct CDR3 sequences, around 19% of them singletons. The sequenced sample was blood, either unsorted or a sorted T cell fraction (not recorded which). The origin of the receptors is a male donor with ankylosing spondylitis or in good health (not recorded which).

The V call is TRBV11-2, the J call TRBJ2-1; D unresolved. The CDR3 covers 14 residues. CDR1 and CDR2 from the germline V gene are SGHAT and FQNNGV. Trimming pared 0 bases from V and 6 bases from J, leaving 9 bases between. The CDR3 region is CASSLDRQSNEQFF. The CDR3 nucleotides read TGTGCCAGCAGCTTAGATCGGCAGTCCAATGAGCAGTTCTTC. Supplemented by reference TRBV11-2 and TRBJ2-1, the full variable domain reads EAGVAQSPRYKIIEKRQSVAFWCNPISGHATLYWYQQILGQGPKLLIQFQNNGVVDDSQLPKDRFSAERLKGVDSTLKIQPAKLEDSAVYLCASSLDRQSNEQFFGPGTRLTVL.

The chain employs TRBV6-1 and TRBJ1-5; D is ambiguous. The CDR3 covers 15 residues. Germline V CDR1 and CDR2: MNHNS, SASEGT. Trimming removed 6 bases at V and 1 base at J, with 13 bases between. The CDR3 nucleotides are TGTGCCAGCAGCCCTAACGGGCTCAGCAATCAGCCCCAGCATTTT. Its protein product is CASSPNGLSNQPQHF.

This clonotype has more than one count but fewer than ten. V is TRBV30 and J is TRBJ2-1; a weak D match, TRBD2 (5 bases). The CDR3 covers 17 residues. Trimming took 0 bases from V and 4 from J, leaving 19 bases between them. Germline CDR1 and CDR2: GTSNPN and SVGIG (reference sequence). CDR3 sequence: CAWSVRLAESPYNEQFF. For the CDR3, the DNA is TGTGCCTGGAGTGTAAGGCTAGCTGAGTCCCCGTACAATGAGCAGTTCTTC.

This chain links TRBV2 with TRBJ2-2, with 7 bases matching TRBD1. The V gene's germline CDR1 is SNHLY and CDR2 FYNNEI. With V trimmed by 6 bases and J by 3 bases, 4 bases remained unmatched. The CDR3 extends over 14 amino acids. CDR3 bases: TGTGCCAGCAGACAGGGGTGGGACACCGGGGAGCTGTTTTTT. Translation: CASRQGWDTGELFF.

A few counts support this clonotype. The chain carries TRBV20-1 and TRBJ2-4; TRBD1 might be the D (5 bases). The CDR3 is 17 amino acids. Germline values: CDR1 DFQATT, CDR2 SNEGSKA (reference sequence). V lost 0 bases, J lost 0 bases, and 15 bases lay in between. CDR3 region: CSARDLVTVVAKNIQYF. DNA of the CDR3: TGCAGTGCTAGAGATCTCGTGACAGTCGTAGCCAAAAACATTCAGTACTTC.

The table lists this clonotype with a few counts. The chain combines TRBV7-2 with TRBJ1-1; D is uncertain. CDR3 size: 15 residues. Germline assignment: CDR1 SGHTA and CDR2 FQGNSA. V dropped 2 bases and J dropped 0 bases, with 10 bases sitting between them. The CDR3 sequence is CASSLSPGMNTEAFF. The DNA for the CDR3 is TGTGCCAGCAGCTTATCCCCGGGTATGAACACTGAAGCTTTCTTT.

Many counts were recorded for this clonotype. The CDR3 bases are TGCAGTAGACAGGGTGTGAATGGCTACACCTTC. Translated: CSRQGVNGYTF. The V and J genes are TRBV20-1 and TRBJ1-2; 7 bases line up with TRBD1. V shed 8 bases and J 6 bases; nucleotides not matched to a gene: 6. The CDR3 loop spans 11 amino acids. Germline assignment: CDR1 DFQATT and CDR2 SNEGSKA (reference sequence).

The V and J genes are TRBV20-1 and TRBJ2-5, with 8 bases matching TRBD2. CDR1 and CDR2 (germline): DFQATT, SNEGSKA (reference sequence). The CDR3 consists of 16 residues. The trim removed 6 bases at V and 1 base at J, leaving 13 bases unmatched. Written as DNA, the CDR3 is TGCAGTGCGTCACCCCCAGCGGGAGAGGTCCAAGAGACCCAGTACTTC. Its translation is CSASPPAGEVQETQYF.

This clonotype was seen only a few times. The chain joins TRBV4-1 to TRBJ2-2; TRBD1 is a possible D gene (5 bases). The CDR3 extends over 13 amino acids. Germline V gene sequence: CDR1 MGHRA, CDR2 YSYEKL. CDR3 sequence (DNA): TGCGGACCTCGAGACAGTTACACCGGGGAGCTGTTTTTT. Amino acid sequence: CGPRDSYTGELFF.

This clonotype was counted at least ten times. The chain links TRBV20-1 to TRBJ2-7, with unresolved D. The V gene lost 6 bases and the J gene lost 6 bases, with 15 bases spanning the gap. The CDR3 consists of 12 residues. Germline CDR1 and CDR2: DFQATT and SNEGSKA (reference sequence). The CDR3 DNA reads as TGCAGTGCCGAGCAACCATGGGGCGAGCAGTACTTC. Translation: CSAEQPWGEQYF.

On this clonotype itself: This may be a read error, as it is one base from a much larger clone. The chain employs TRBV5-1 and TRBJ1-1; D is unclear. The V gene lost 0 bases and the J gene lost 2 bases, with 5 bases spanning the gap. Germline V gives CDR1 SGHRS, CDR2 YFSETQ. This CDR3 has 13 amino acids. The CDR3: CASSLDSNTEAFF. CDR3 sequence (DNA): TGCGCCAGCAGCTTGGACAGCAACACTGAAGCTTTCTTT.

This clonotype was seen ten or more times. The V and J genes are TRBV5-6 and TRBJ2-1; 10 bases map to TRBD2. The CDR3 loop spans 15 amino acids. The ends lost 4 bases at V and 4 bases at J; junction bases unmatched: 5. CDR1 and CDR2 (germline): SGHDT, YYEEEE. Here the CDR3 reads CASSTWTSGYNEQFF. DNA for the CDR3: TGTGCCAGCAGCACTTGGACTAGCGGTTACAATGAGCAGTTCTTC. Supplemented by reference TRBV5-6 and TRBJ2-1, the full variable domain reads DAGVTQSPTHLIKTRGQQVTLRCSPKSGHDTVSWYQQALGQGPQFIFQYYEEEERQRGNFPDRFSGHQFPNYSSELNVNALLLGDSALYLCASSTWTSGYNEQFFGPGTRLTVL.

The sample holds many counts of this clonotype. The rearrangement joins TRBV12-3 or TRBV12-4 to TRBJ2-7; D is possibly TRBD2 (6 bases). The CDR3 has 15 residues. Trimming stripped 8 bases from V and 5 bases from J, with 22 bases between. CDR3 DNA sequence: TGTGCCAGCTCCCTGGCCGCGGGAATTTCCCACGAGCAGTACTTC. It encodes CASSLAAGISHEQYF.

The table lists this clonotype with a count of one. A much larger clone lies one base from this, so it may be a read error. The V gene is TRBV10-3, the J gene TRBJ1-1; possible D gene TRBD1, 6 bases. Looked up from germline, CDR1 is ENHRY and CDR2 is SYGVKD. This CDR3 is built from 10 residues. The chain's CDR3 is CTSRGTEAFF. The DNA for the CDR3 is TGTACCTCGAGGGGGACTGAAGCTTTCTTT.

This clonotype was seen more than once but under ten times. The gene calls are TRBV5-1 and TRBJ1-1, with a tentative D call TRBD1 (5 bases). V lost 4 bases and J lost 1, with 11 bases in between. CDR1 is SGHRS and CDR2 is YFSETQ in the germline V gene. This CDR3 has 14 residues. CDR3 region: CASSLHTGNTEAFF. CDR3 sequence (DNA): TGCGCCAGCAGCCTCCACACAGGGAACACTGAAGCTTTCTTT.